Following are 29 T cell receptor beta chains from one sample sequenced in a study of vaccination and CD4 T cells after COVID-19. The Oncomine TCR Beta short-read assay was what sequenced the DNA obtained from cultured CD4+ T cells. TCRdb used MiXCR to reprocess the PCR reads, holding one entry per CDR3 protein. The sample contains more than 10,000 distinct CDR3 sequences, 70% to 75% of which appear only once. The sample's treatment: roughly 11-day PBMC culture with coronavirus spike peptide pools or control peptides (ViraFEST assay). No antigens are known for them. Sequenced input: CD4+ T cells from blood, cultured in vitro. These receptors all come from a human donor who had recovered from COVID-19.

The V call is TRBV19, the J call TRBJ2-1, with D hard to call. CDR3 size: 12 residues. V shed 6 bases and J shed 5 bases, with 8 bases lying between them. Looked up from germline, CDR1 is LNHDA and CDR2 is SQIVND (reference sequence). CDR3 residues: CASRRDDNEQFF. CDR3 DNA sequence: TGTGCCAGTAGACGCGATGACAATGAGCAGTTCTTC. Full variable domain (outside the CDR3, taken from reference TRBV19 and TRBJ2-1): DGGITQSPKYLFRKEGQNVTLSCEQNLNHDAMYWYRQDPGQGLRLIYYSQIVNDFQKGDIAEGYSVSREKKESFPLTVTSAQKNPTAFYLCASRRDDNEQFFGPGTRLTVL.

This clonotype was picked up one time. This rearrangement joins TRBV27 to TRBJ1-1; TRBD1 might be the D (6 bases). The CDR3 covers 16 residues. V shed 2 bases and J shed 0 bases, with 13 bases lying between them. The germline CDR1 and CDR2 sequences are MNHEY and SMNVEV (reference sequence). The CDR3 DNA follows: TGTGCCAGCAGTTTAAGCGAGGACAGAATGAACACTGAAGCTTTCTTT. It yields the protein CASSLSEDRMNTEAFF.

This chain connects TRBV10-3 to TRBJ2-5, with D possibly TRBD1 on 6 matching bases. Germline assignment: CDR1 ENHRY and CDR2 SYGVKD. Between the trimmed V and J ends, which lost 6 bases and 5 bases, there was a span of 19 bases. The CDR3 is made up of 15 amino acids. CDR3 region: CAIRGTLGSVETQYF. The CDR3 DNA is TGTGCCATCAGGGGGACATTGGGGTCCGTTGAGACCCAGTACTTC.

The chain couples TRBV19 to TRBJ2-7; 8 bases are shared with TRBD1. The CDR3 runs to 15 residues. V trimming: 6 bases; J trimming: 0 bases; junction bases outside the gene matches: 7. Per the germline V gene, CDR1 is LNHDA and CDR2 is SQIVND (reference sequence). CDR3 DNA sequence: TGTGCCAGTAGCGCGGACAGGGCGACCTCCTACGAGCAGTACTTC. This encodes CASSADRATSYEQYF.

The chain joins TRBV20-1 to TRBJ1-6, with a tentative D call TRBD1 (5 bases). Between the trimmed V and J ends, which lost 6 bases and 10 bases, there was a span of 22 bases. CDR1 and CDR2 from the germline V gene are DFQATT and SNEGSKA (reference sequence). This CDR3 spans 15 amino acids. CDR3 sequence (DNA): TGCAGTGCGAACGACCCGGGAACCGGGGACTCACCCCTCCACTTT. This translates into CSANDPGTGDSPLHF.

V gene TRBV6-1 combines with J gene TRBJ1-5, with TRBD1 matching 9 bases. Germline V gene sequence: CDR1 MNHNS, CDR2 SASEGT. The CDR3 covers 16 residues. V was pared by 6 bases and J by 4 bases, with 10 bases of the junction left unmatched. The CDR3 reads CASSKQGAGWNQPQHF. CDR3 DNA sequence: TGTGCCAGCAGCAAACAGGGGGCGGGATGGAATCAGCCCCAGCATTTT.

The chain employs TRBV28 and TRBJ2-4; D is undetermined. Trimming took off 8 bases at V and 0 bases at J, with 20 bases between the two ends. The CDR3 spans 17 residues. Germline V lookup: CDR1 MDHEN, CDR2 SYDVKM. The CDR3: CASRTQVGLGAKNIQYF. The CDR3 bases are TGTGCCAGCCGGACCCAAGTTGGGTTAGGAGCCAAAAACATTCAGTACTTC.

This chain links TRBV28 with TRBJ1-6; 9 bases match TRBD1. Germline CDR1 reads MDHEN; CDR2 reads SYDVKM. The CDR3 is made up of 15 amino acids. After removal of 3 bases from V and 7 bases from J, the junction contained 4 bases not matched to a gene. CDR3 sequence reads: CASSLGDRDNSPLHF. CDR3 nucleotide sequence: TGTGCCAGCAGTTTGGGGGACAGGGACAATTCACCCCTCCACTTT.

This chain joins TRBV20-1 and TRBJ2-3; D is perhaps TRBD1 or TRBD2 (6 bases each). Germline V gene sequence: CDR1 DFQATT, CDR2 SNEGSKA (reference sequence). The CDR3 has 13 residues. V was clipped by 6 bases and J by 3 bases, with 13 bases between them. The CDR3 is CSAWRGGTDTQYF. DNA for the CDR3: TGCAGTGCCTGGCGAGGGGGGACAGATACGCAGTATTTT.

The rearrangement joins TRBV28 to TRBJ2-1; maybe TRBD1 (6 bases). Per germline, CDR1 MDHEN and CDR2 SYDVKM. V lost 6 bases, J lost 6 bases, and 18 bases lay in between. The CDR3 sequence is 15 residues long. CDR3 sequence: CASSSGQGIPNEQFF. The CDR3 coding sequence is TGTGCCAGCAGCTCCGGGCAGGGGATACCCAATGAGCAGTTCTTC. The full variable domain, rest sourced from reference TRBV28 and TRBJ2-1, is DVKVTQSSRYLVKRTGEKVFLECVQDMDHENMFWYRQDPGLGLRLIYFSYDVKMKEKGDIPEGYSVSREKKERFSLILESASTNQTSMYLCASSSGQGIPNEQFFGPGTRLTVL.

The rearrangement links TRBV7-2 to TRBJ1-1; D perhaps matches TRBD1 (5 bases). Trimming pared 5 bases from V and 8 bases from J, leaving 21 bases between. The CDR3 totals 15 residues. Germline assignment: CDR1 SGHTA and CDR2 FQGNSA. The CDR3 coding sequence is TGTGCCAGCAGCCCCGTGGGGCAGGGTCTCACCGAAGCTTTCTTT. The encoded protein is CASSPVGQGLTEAFF.

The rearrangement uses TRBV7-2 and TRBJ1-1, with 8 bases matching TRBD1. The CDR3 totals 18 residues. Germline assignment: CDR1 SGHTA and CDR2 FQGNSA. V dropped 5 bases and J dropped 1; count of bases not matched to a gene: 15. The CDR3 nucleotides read TGTGCCAGCAGCATAACCGGGACAGGACTTCTCAGGAACACTGAAGCTTTCTTT. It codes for CASSITGTGLLRNTEAFF.

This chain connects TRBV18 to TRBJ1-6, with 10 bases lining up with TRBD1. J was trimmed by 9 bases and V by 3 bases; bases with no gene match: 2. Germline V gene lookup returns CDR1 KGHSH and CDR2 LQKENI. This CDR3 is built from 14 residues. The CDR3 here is CASSPGTGASPLHF. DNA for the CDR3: TGTGCCAGCTCACCCGGGACAGGGGCTTCACCCCTCCACTTT.

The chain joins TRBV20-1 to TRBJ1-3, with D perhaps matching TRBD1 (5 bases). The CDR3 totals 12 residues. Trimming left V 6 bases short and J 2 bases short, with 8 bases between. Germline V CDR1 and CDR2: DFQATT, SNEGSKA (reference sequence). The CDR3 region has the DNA TGCAGTGCCGGGACCCCTGGAAACACCATATATTTT. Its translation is CSAGTPGNTIYF.

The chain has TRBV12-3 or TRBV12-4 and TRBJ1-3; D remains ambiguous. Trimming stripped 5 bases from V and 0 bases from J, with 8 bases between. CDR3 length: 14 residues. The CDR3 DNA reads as TGTGCCAGCAGTCAAAGCGGCTCTGGAAACACCATATATTTT. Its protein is CASSQSGSGNTIYF.

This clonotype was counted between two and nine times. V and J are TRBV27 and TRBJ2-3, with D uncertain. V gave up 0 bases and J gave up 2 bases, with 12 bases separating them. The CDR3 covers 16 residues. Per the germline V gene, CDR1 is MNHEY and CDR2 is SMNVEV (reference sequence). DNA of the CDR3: TGTGCCAGCAGTTTATCTTCGACTCGTGCCACAGATACGCAGTATTTT. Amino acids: CASSLSSTRATDTQYF.

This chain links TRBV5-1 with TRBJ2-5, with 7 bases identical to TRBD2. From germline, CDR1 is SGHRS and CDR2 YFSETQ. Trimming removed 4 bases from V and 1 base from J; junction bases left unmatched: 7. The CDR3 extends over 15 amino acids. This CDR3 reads CASSGGDVTQETQYF. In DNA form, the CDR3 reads TGCGCCAGCAGCGGGGGGGACGTCACCCAAGAGACCCAGTACTTC. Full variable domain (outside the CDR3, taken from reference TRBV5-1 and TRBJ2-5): KAGVTQTPRYLIKTRGQQVTLSCSPISGHRSVSWYQQTPGQGLQFLFEYFSETQRNKGNFPGRFSGRQFSNSRSEMNVSTLELGDSALYLCASSGGDVTQETQYFGPGTRLLVL.

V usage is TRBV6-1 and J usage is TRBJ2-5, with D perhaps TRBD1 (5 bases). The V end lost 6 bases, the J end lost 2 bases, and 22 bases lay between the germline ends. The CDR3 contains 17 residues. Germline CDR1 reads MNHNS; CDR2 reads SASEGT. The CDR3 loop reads CASSPIQAPRSQETQYF. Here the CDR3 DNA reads TGTGCCAGCAGCCCCATACAGGCTCCGAGGAGTCAAGAGACCCAGTACTTC.

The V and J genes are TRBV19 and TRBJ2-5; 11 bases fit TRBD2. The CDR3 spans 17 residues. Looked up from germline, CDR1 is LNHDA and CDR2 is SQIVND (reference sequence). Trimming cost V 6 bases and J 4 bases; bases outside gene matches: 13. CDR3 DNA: TGTGCCAGTAGGAGAGCAGGGGTAGCGGGAGGGCCAGAGACCCAGTACTTC. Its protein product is CASRRAGVAGGPETQYF.

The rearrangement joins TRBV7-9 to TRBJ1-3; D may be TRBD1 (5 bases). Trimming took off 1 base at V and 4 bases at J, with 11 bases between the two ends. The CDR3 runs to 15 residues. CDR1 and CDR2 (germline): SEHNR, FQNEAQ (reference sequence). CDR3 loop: CASSLEGRVGNTIYF. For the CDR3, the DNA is TGTGCCAGCAGCTTAGAGGGCAGGGTCGGAAACACCATATATTTT. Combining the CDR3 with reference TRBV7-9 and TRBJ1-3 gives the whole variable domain DTGVSQNPRHKITKRGQNVTFRCDPISEHNRLYWYRQTLGQGPEFLTYFQNEAQLEKSRLLSDRFSAERPKGSFSTLEIQRTEQGDSAMYLCASSLEGRVGNTIYFGEGSWLTVV.

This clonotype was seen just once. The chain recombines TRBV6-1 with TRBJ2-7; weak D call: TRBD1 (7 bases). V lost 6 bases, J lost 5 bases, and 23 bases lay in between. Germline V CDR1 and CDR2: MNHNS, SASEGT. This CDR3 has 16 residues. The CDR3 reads CASSIGTVRGIHEQYF. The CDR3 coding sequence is TGTGCCAGCAGCATAGGGACAGTACGCGGGATCCACGAGCAGTACTTC.

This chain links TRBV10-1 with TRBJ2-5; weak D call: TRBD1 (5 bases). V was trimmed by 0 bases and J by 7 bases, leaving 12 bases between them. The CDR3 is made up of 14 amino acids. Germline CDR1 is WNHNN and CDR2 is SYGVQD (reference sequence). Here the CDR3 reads CASSESGTQGTQYF. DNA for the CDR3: TGCGCCAGCAGTGAGTCGGGAACGCAGGGGACCCAGTACTTC.

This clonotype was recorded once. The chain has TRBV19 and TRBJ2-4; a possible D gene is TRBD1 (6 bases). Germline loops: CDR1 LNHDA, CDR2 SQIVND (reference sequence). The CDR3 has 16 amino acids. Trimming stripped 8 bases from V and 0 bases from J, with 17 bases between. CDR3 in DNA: TGTGCCAGTCGCTCCACAGGGCCTATAGCCAAAAACATTCAGTACTTC. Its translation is CASRSTGPIAKNIQYF.

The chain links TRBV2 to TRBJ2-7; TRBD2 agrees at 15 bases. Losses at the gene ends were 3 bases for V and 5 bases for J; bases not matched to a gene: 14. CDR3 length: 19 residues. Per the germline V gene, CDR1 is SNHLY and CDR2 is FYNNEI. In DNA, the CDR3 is TGTGCCAGCAGTGAGTTTAGTGACAGGGGACTAGCGGGAGGTAACGAGCAGTACTTC. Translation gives CASSEFSDRGLAGGNEQYF.

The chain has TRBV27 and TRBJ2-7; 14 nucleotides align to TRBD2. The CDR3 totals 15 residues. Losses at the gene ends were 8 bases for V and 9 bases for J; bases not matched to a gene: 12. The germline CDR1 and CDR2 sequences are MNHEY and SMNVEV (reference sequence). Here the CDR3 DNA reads TGTGCCAGCGGCCCGGGACTAGCGGGAGTGCTGGGGCAGTACTTC. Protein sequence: CASGPGLAGVLGQYF.

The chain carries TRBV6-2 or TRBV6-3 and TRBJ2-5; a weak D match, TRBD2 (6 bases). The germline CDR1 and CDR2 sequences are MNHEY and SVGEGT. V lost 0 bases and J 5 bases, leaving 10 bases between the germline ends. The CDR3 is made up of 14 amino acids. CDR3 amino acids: CASSYSGGGETQYF. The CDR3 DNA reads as TGTGCCAGCAGTTACTCGGGGGGAGGCGAGACCCAGTACTTC.

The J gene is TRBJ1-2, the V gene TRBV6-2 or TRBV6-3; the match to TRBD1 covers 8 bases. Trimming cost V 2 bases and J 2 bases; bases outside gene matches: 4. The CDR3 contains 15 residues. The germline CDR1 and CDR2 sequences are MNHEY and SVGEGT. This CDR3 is CASSYPGGRNYGYTF. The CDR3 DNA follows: TGTGCCAGCAGTTACCCAGGGGGCAGGAACTATGGCTACACCTTC.

This CDR3 reads CASSPWGGLSYEQYF. CDR3 coding DNA: TGTGCCAGCAGCCCTTGGGGAGGTCTCTCCTACGAGCAGTACTTC. The V call is TRBV6-2 or TRBV6-3, the J call TRBJ2-7; D is perhaps TRBD2 (6 bases). The germline V gene encodes CDR1 MNHEY and CDR2 SVGEGT. The length of the CDR3 is 15 residues. Trimming took 6 bases from V and 0 from J, leaving 15 bases between them.

The CDR3 sequence: CASSLRTGPGEQYF. For the CDR3, the DNA is TGTGCCAGCAGCTTGAGGACAGGGCCGGGGGAGCAGTACTTC. The chain combines TRBV7-9 with TRBJ2-7, with 8 bases that match TRBD1. The V segment lost 3 bases and the J segment 7 bases; nucleotides outside the gene matches: 8. This CDR3 contains 14 residues. Germline lookup yields CDR1 SEHNR and CDR2 FQNEAQ (reference sequence).